The present T cell receptor (beta chain) was sequenced within a study of beta chain features in type 1 diabetes. Study-wide results and caveats: People with Type 1 diabetes carried modestly yet significantly shorter TCRB CDR3s in all four CD4+ subsets.

Germline assignment: CDR1 SQVTM and CDR2 ANQGSEA. The V end was cut by 6 bases, the J end by 4 bases, with 8 bases between. This CDR3 comprises 11 residues. The entirety of the isolated RNA underwent reverse transcription, so expressed TCRB transcripts were sequenced. Regulatory, naive and central memory T cell samples averaged around 3.6 million reads. Some clones are missing from TCRdb's copy, which holds only in-frame ones; the method was immunoSEQ multiplex PCR. This table holds around 140,000 clones, around 10% found once. Blood was drawn once from each donor into heparinised tubes. The draws averaged about 120 mL. With respect to this clone: As yet, its antigen is unknown.

Sequenced material: central memory CD4+ T cells from blood. The chain recombines TRBV29-1 with TRBJ2-3; D is unclear. This sequence was found in a young man with type 1 diabetes. The CDR3 DNA is TGCAGCGTCGCAACATCAGATACGCAGTATTTT. Translation gives CSVATSDTQYF.